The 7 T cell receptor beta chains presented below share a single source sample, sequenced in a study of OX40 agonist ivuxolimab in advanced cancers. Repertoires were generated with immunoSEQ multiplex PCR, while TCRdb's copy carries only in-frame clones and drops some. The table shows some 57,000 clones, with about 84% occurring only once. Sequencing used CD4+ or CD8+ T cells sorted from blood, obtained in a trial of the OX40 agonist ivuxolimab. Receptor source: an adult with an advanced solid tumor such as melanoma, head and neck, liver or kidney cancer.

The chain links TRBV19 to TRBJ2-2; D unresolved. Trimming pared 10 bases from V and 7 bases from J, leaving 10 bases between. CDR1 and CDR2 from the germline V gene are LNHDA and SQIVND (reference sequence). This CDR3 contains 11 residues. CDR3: CATRFGGELFF. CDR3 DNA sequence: TGTGCCACCCGGTTCGGCGGGGAGCTGTTTTTT. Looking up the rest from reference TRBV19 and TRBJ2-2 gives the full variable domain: DGGITQSPKYLFRKEGQNVTLSCEQNLNHDAMYWYRQDPGQGLRLIYYSQIVNDFQKGDIAEGYSVSREKKESFPLTVTSAQKNPTAFYLCATRFGGELFFGEGSRLTVL.

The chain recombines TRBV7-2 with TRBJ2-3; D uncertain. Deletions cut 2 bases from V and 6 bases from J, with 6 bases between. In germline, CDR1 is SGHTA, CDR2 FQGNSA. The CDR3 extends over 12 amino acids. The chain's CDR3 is CASSLFSDTQYF. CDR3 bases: TGTGCCAGCAGCTTATTTTCCGATACGCAGTATTTT.

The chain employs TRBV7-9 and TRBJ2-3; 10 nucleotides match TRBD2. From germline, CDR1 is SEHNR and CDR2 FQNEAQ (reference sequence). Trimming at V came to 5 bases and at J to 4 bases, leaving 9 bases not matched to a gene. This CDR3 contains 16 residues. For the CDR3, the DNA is TGTGCCAGCAGCCCCATGGGGCTAGCGGGGGCAGATACGCAGTATTTT. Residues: CASSPMGLAGADTQYF.

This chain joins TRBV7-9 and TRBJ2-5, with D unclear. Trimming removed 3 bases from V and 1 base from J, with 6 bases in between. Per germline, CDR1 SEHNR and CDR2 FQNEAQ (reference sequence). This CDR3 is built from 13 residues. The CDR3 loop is CASSFGGQETQYF. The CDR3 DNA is TGTGCCAGCAGCTTCGGCGGCCAAGAGACCCAGTACTTC. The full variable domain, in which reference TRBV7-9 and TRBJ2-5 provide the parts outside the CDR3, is DTGVSQNPRHKITKRGQNVTFRCDPISEHNRLYWYRQTLGQGPEFLTYFQNEAQLEKSRLLSDRFSAERPKGSFSTLEIQRTEQGDSAMYLCASSFGGQETQYFGPGTRLLVL.

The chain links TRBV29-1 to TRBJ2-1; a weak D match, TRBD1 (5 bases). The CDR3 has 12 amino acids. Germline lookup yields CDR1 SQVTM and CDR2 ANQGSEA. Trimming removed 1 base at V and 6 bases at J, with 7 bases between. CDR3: CSVEAGSNEQFF. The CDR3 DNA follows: TGCAGCGTTGAAGCAGGGTCCAATGAGCAGTTCTTC.

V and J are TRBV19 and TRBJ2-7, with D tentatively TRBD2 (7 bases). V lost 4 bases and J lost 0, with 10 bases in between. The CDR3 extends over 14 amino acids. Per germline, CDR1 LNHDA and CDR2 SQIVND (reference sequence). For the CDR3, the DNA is TGTGCCAGTAGTAGGGGGGGCCTCTCCTACGAGCAGTACTTC. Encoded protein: CASSRGGLSYEQYF. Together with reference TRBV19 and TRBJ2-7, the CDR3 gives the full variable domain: DGGITQSPKYLFRKEGQNVTLSCEQNLNHDAMYWYRQDPGQGLRLIYYSQIVNDFQKGDIAEGYSVSREKKESFPLTVTSAQKNPTAFYLCASSRGGLSYEQYFGPGTRLTVT.

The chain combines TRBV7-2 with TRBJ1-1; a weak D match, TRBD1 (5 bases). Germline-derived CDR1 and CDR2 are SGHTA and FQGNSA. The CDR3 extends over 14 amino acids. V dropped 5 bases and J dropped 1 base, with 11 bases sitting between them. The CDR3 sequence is CASSLSGGNTEAFF. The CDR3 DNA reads TGTGCCAGCAGCCTCTCTGGGGGGAACACTGAAGCTTTCTTT. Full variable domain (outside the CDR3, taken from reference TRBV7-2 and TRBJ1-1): GAGVSQSPSNKVTEKGKDVELRCDPISGHTALYWYRQSLGQGLEFLIYFQGNSAPDKSGLPSDRFSAERTGGSVSTLTIQRTQQEDSAVYLCASSLSGGNTEAFFGQGTRLTVV.